Described below is a single T cell receptor beta chain sequence and its context. What it binds is unknown. This CDR3 comprises 17 residues. Per the germline V gene, CDR1 is MGHRA and CDR2 is YSYEKL. Trimming cost V 1 base and J 0 bases, with 15 bases left between them. Clones were read by immunoSEQ multiplex PCR, and TCRdb kept only the in-frame ones, dropping some. The sample carries approximately 60,000 clones, around three quarters recorded once. The data were obtained in a study of radiotherapy plus CTLA-4 blockade in lung cancer. The study's findings and limits: TCR clones of tumor origin grew in blood after radiotherapy plus ipilimumab.

Sequencing was performed on peripheral blood, taken from a patient treated with radiotherapy plus ipilimumab. The chain combines TRBV4-1 with TRBJ1-1; D may be TRBD1 (5 bases). The origin of this receptor is a human donor with non-small cell lung cancer who had a complete response to radiotherapy plus ipilimumab. CDR3 sequence (DNA): TGCGCCAGCAGCCAAGTCATAAGGGGCTCTATGAACACTGAAGCTTTCTTT. As protein: CASSQVIRGSMNTEAFF.